Shown below are 25 T cell receptor beta chains from a single sample sequenced in a study of T cells of healthy individuals. Using its own MiXCR run on the 5' RACE reads, TCRdb lists one record per CDR3 protein. The table lists about 53,000 distinct CDR3 sequences, roughly 15% of them singletons, with around 16% in the top ten. The receptors originated from a human donor in good health.

This sequence joins TRBV7-2 and TRBJ2-1; D is uncertain. The CDR3 runs 15 residues. V lost 1 base to trimming and J lost 1 base, with 8 bases between them. The V gene's germline CDR1 is SGHTA and CDR2 FQGNSA. This CDR3 reads CASSLVGSSYNEQFF. The CDR3 region has the DNA TGTGCCAGCAGCTTAGTGGGTTCTTCCTACAATGAGCAGTTCTTC. Variable domain in full (rest from reference TRBV7-2 and TRBJ2-1): GAGVSQSPSNKVTEKGKDVELRCDPISGHTALYWYRQSLGQGLEFLIYFQGNSAPDKSGLPSDRFSAERTGGSVSTLTIQRTQQEDSAVYLCASSLVGSSYNEQFFGPGTRLTVL.

The chain is built from TRBV7-9 and TRBJ2-1, with D possibly being TRBD2 (6 bases). V was trimmed by 1 base and J by 3 bases, leaving 13 bases between them. This CDR3 comprises 16 residues. Looked up from germline, CDR1 is SEHNR and CDR2 is FQNEAQ (reference sequence). For the CDR3, the DNA is TGTGCCAGCAGCTTAGTGGTCTCGCGGGGCTACAATGAGCAGTTCTTC. Amino acid sequence: CASSLVVSRGYNEQFF. Drawing the rest from reference TRBV7-9 and TRBJ2-1, the complete variable domain is DTGVSQNPRHKITKRGQNVTFRCDPISEHNRLYWYRQTLGQGPEFLTYFQNEAQLEKSRLLSDRFSAERPKGSFSTLEIQRTEQGDSAMYLCASSLVVSRGYNEQFFGPGTRLTVL.

A few counts support this clonotype. V gene TRBV11-2 combines with J gene TRBJ2-2; 8 nucleotides match TRBD1. Germline loops: CDR1 SGHAT, CDR2 FQNNGV. This CDR3 region has 16 residues. Unmatched junction bases numbered 6, after V lost 3 bases and J lost 3 bases. The CDR3 bases are TGTGCCAGCAGCTTCTTTGGGACAGGAGACACCGGGGAGCTGTTTTTT. This codes for CASSFFGTGDTGELFF.

This clonotype was seen ten or more times. V usage is TRBV9 and J usage is TRBJ2-5; D remains unclear. Trimming took 4 bases from V and 5 from J, leaving 15 bases between them. Germline V gene data show CDR1 as SGDLS and CDR2 as YYNGEE. CDR3 length equals 14 residues. In DNA form, the CDR3 reads TGTGCCAGCAGCTATGACTCATCCAGGGAGACCCAGTACTTC. This codes for CASSYDSSRETQYF.

Ten or more counts support this clonotype. The chain uses TRBV7-8 and TRBJ2-3; TRBD2 matches 10 bases. Looked up from germline, CDR1 is SGHVS and CDR2 is FQNEAQ. With V trimmed by 0 bases and J by 3 bases, 3 bases remained unmatched. The CDR3 totals 16 residues. CDR3 nucleotide sequence: TGTGCCAGCAGCTTAGCCAGCGGGGGGGCAACAGATACGCAGTATTTT. Encoded protein: CASSLASGGATDTQYF.

In this sample, this clonotype turned up a few times. The chain uses TRBV20-1 and TRBJ1-2; D possibly corresponds to TRBD1 (5 bases). CDR1 is DFQATT, CDR2 SNEGSKA, per germline (reference sequence). The V end was cut by 4 bases, the J end by 6 bases, with 18 bases between. The CDR3 is 14 amino acids. CDR3 amino acids: CSAMNRQGHHGYTF. The CDR3 DNA sequence: TGCAGTGCTATGAACAGGCAGGGCCATCATGGCTACACCTTC.

The chain recombines TRBV12-5 with TRBJ1-5; D may be TRBD1 (5 bases). The CDR3 consists of 13 residues. The V end lost 7 bases, the J end lost 5 bases, and 12 bases lay between the germline ends. Germline CDR1 is LGHNT and CDR2 is FRNRAP. The CDR3 loop reads CASVIDSDQPQHF. CDR3 DNA sequence: TGTGCTAGTGTCATAGACAGTGATCAGCCCCAGCATTTT. Full variable domain (remainder filled in from reference TRBV12-5 and TRBJ1-5): DARVTQTPRHKVTEMGQEVTMRCQPILGHNTVFWYRQTMMQGLELLAYFRNRAPLDDSGMPKDRFSAEMPDATLATLKIQPSEPRDSAVYFCASVIDSDQPQHFGDGTRLSIL.

In its sample, this clonotype was seen many times. This rearrangement joins TRBV6-5 to TRBJ2-1; TRBD1 matches 9 bases. The CDR3 totals 15 residues. Trimming removed 6 bases from V and 5 bases from J; junction bases left unmatched: 8. From germline, CDR1 is MNHEY and CDR2 SVGAGI. The CDR3 DNA reads TGTGCCAGCAGGGGAGACAGGGGGGGGAACAATGAGCAGTTCTTC. Protein product: CASRGDRGGNNEQFF.

In its sample, this clonotype was seen many times. The chain is built from TRBV7-2 and TRBJ1-2; no clear D. The germline V and J ends were trimmed by 1 base and 4 bases, with 10 bases remaining between them. CDR3 length equals 14 residues. Looked up from germline, CDR1 is SGHTA and CDR2 is FQGNSA. The CDR3 here is CASSLDGNTYGYTF. CDR3 nucleotides: TGTGCCAGCAGCTTAGATGGGAACACCTATGGCTACACCTTC.

This clonotype was counted many times. The chain uses TRBV30 and TRBJ1-5; D possibly corresponds to TRBD1 (5 bases). Germline V lookup: CDR1 GTSNPN, CDR2 SVGIG (reference sequence). This CDR3 spans 15 amino acids. Trimming shortened V by 0 bases and J by 3 bases, and 12 bases separated the two germline ends. CDR3 DNA: TGTGCCTGGAGTGTTCCCAGGGCGGACAATCAGCCCCAGCATTTT. It is translated as CAWSVPRADNQPQHF.

This rearrangement joins TRBV6-5 to TRBJ2-2, with 8 positions matching TRBD2. The germline V gene has CDR1 MNHEY and CDR2 SVGAGI. The CDR3 runs 16 residues. The V and J ends lost 6 bases and 5 bases, in that order; junction bases with no gene match: 11. CDR3 amino acids: CASSPRDGRGTGELFF. In DNA, the CDR3 is TGTGCCAGCAGCCCCCGGGACGGGAGGGGGACCGGGGAGCTGTTTTTT.

The CDR3 DNA is TGCGCCAGCAGCTTGGAGACCGCCTACGAGCAGTACTTC. Translated: CASSLETAYEQYF. The chain carries TRBV5-1 and TRBJ2-7; D call uncertain. Trimming left V 0 bases short and J 2 bases short, with 6 bases between. CDR3 size: 13 residues. The germline CDR1 and CDR2 sequences are SGHRS and YFSETQ.

This clonotype has ten or more counts. The V gene is TRBV7-6, the J gene TRBJ1-1; 10 bases are a match to TRBD1. CDR1 is SGHVS, CDR2 FNYEAQ, per germline. The CDR3 totals 15 residues. The V and J ends lost 5 bases and 3 bases, in that order; junction bases with no gene match: 6. CDR3: CASSPGTGVDTEAFF. The CDR3, as DNA: TGTGCCAGCAGCCCAGGGACAGGGGTAGACACTGAAGCTTTCTTT. Supplemented by reference TRBV7-6 and TRBJ1-1, the full variable domain reads GAGVSQSPRYKVTKRGQDVALRCDPISGHVSLYWYRQALGQGPEFLTYFNYEAQQDKSGLPNDRFSAERPEGSISTLTIQRTEQRDSAMYRCASSPGTGVDTEAFFGQGTRLTVV.

This clonotype was picked up a small number of times. The CDR3 here is CASRMRQGPGYGYTF. CDR3 coding DNA: TGCGCCAGCAGGATGAGACAGGGGCCGGGCTATGGCTACACCTTC. V usage is TRBV5-1 and J usage is TRBJ1-2; TRBD1 matches 8 bases. Trimming cost V 5 bases and J 4 bases; bases outside gene matches: 10. CDR3 length: 15 amino acids. The germline V gene encodes CDR1 SGHRS and CDR2 YFSETQ.

This chain links TRBV6-5 with TRBJ2-3, with D tentatively TRBD1 or TRBD2 (5 bases each). V lost 2 bases to trimming and J lost 2 bases, with 20 bases between them. Per germline, CDR1 MNHEY and CDR2 SVGAGI. CDR3 length: 18 residues. CDR3 sequence reads: CASSYAPPGQVSTDTQYF. DNA of the CDR3: TGTGCCAGCAGTTACGCACCCCCGGGGCAGGTATCCACAGATACGCAGTATTTT.

The chain links TRBV30 to TRBJ2-1; the match to TRBD2 covers 16 bases. The CDR3 extends over 16 amino acids. V lost 6 bases, J lost 1 base, and 3 bases stayed unmatched. Germline-derived CDR1 and CDR2 are GTSNPN and SVGIG (reference sequence). The CDR3 sequence is CACGTSGGGSYNEQFF. CDR3 bases: TGTGCCTGTGGGACTAGCGGGGGGGGGTCCTACAATGAGCAGTTCTTC.

This clonotype occurred a few times. V and J are TRBV12-3 or TRBV12-4 and TRBJ1-5; D uncertain. The V gene lost 7 bases and the J gene lost 6 bases, with 13 bases spanning the gap. The CDR3 has 13 amino acids. CDR3 DNA: TGTGCCAGCACCAAGGACCCGTTTCAGCCCCAGCATTTT. This codes for CASTKDPFQPQHF.

This rearrangement joins TRBV5-1 to TRBJ1-2, with 7 bases matching TRBD1. The CDR3 is 14 residues long. With 0 bases clipped from V and 4 bases from J, the junction kept 3 bases outside the gene matches. Germline CDR1 and CDR2: SGHRS and YFSETQ. The CDR3 coding sequence is TGCGCCAGCAGCTTGGGACAGGGAACCTATGGCTACACCTTC. Translation gives CASSLGQGTYGYTF.

V usage is TRBV7-2 and J usage is TRBJ1-4; the match to TRBD1 covers 9 bases. The CDR3 runs to 15 residues. Germline-derived CDR1 and CDR2 are SGHTA and FQGNSA. J was trimmed by 7 bases and V by 5 bases; bases with no gene match: 8. Here the CDR3 DNA reads TGTGCCAGCAGCGACCCCGGGACAGGGACTGAAAAACTGTTTTTT. Translation gives CASSDPGTGTEKLFF.

This clonotype occurred many times. This sequence joins TRBV18 and TRBJ1-1; 8 positions agree with TRBD1. Trimming removed 2 bases from V and 1 base from J; junction bases left unmatched: 12. The CDR3 length is 18 residues. Germline assignment: CDR1 KGHSH and CDR2 LQKENI. The DNA for the CDR3 is TGTGCCAGCTCACCAGTAGTAATCGGGACAGGTGGGAACACTGAAGCTTTCTTT. Translated: CASSPVVIGTGGNTEAFF.

This clonotype has only a few counts. This chain links TRBV4-1 with TRBJ1-2, with TRBD1 matching over 8 bases. This CDR3 region has 14 residues. Germline CDR1 MGHRA, CDR2 YSYEKL. V gave up 1 base and J gave up 3 bases; unmatched junction bases: 1. The DNA of the CDR3 is TGCGCCAGCAGCCAAGCACAGGGGGACTATGGCTACACCTTC. Translated, it gives CASSQAQGDYGYTF.

This clonotype has ten or more counts. The genes are TRBV4-3 and TRBJ2-2; a possible D gene is TRBD1 (5 bases). This CDR3 is 14 amino acids long. V lost 4 bases, J lost 1 base, and 7 bases lay in between. Germline values: CDR1 LGHNA, CDR2 YSLEER. The CDR3 protein is CASSRQRNTGELFF. The DNA for the CDR3 is TGCGCCAGCAGCCGACAGAGGAACACCGGGGAGCTGTTTTTT.

The rearrangement uses TRBV2 and TRBJ1-6; possible D gene TRBD1, 5 bases. V was clipped by 4 bases and J by 0 bases, with 10 bases between them. This CDR3 has 16 residues. The V gene's germline CDR1 is SNHLY and CDR2 FYNNEI. DNA of the CDR3: TGTGCCAGCAGTGCGGGGGAGAGCTCCTATAATTCACCCCTCCACTTT. Its protein product is CASSAGESSYNSPLHF.

This clonotype was seen repeatedly, ten times or more. This chain links TRBV27 with TRBJ2-6, with 10 positions matching TRBD1. There are 15 residues in the CDR3. The junction had 1 base not matched to a gene; V was cut back by 6 bases and J by 2 bases. CDR1 is MNHEY and CDR2 is SMNVEV in the germline V gene (reference sequence). The CDR3 sequence is CASRTGGAGANVLTF. CDR3 bases: TGTGCCAGCAGGACAGGGGGCGCTGGGGCCAACGTCCTGACTTTC.

In its sample, this clonotype was seen a few times. This rearrangement joins TRBV7-9 to TRBJ1-6, with 8 nucleotides matching TRBD1. This CDR3 region has 12 residues. V shed 5 bases and J 13 bases; nucleotides not matched to a gene: 4. Per the germline V gene, CDR1 is SEHNR and CDR2 is FQNEAQ (reference sequence). Here the CDR3 DNA reads TGTGCCAGCAGCCCGGGACAGGTCCCCCTCCACTTT. Translation gives CASSPGQVPLHF.